Described below is a single T cell receptor (beta chain) sequence and its context. The antigen is undetermined. This sample stems from a study of cytomegalovirus exposure and HLA in healthy donors. Study context: HLA-typed donors were the source of about 85 million unique TCRs, which an early data release held.

This CDR3 has 14 residues. Trimming pared 1 base from V and 4 bases from J, leaving 11 bases between. In germline, CDR1 is MNHEY, CDR2 SVGAGI. Findings of the study overall: Common viral pathogens were later found to be apparently linked to several of the most significant clusters. TRBV6-2, TRBV6-3 and some other V segments were excluded as indistinguishable. Prediction of most subjects' HLA-A and HLA-B alleles by TCR beta sequences was reportedly accurate.

This PCR relied on a set of 60 Vbeta primers and 13 Jbeta primers. TCRdb keeps only in-frame clones here, not all; method: immunoSEQ multiplex PCR. Seen in this sample are some 130,000 clones; the ten most common clones hold about 1.5%. This chain connects TRBV6-5 to TRBJ2-7, with unresolved D. The sequenced sample consisted of PBMCs. The receptor was derived from a woman aged 40 to 50 in good health and CMV-seropositive. CDR3 sequence reads: CASSYWQDSYEQYF. CDR3 sequence (DNA): TGTGCCAGCAGTTACTGGCAGGATTCGTACGAGCAGTACTTC.